A selection of T cell receptor beta chains follows, all from one sample in a study of T cell changes during pregnancy in multiple sclerosis. Sequenced by immunoSEQ multiplex PCR; TCRdb stores in-frame clones only, minus some. Counted here are roughly 100,000 clones, around 90% occurring once; the ten biggest clones make up roughly 1.5%. Here the sequenced sample was peripheral blood, taken before pregnancy. The receptors shown here come from a female donor with multiple sclerosis, enrolled in a pregnancy study. Each CDR3 is given with its conserved first and last residue.

v_gene: TRBV4-3; len: 17; CDR3aa: CASSQGGLAGFTDTQYF
v_gene: TRBV6-6; len: 16; CDR3aa: CASKRGGRVTEETQYF
v_gene: TRBV7-6; len: 16; CDR3aa: CASSLADRNGNTEAFF
v_gene: TRBV19; len: 14; CDR3aa: CASWAGVNTGELFF
v_gene: TRBV18; len: 16; CDR3aa: CASSREQGAMNTEAFF
v_gene: TRBV2; len: 12; CDR3aa: CASGPATAEQFF
v_gene: TRBV9; len: 16; CDR3aa: CASSVGPLAGQETQYF
v_gene: TRBV10-3; len: 12; CDR3aa: CAISELDREQYF
v_gene: TRBV6-5; len: 14; CDR3aa: CASSSGTQNTEAFF
v_gene: TRBV15; len: 15; CDR3aa: CATSRETSGLDTQYF
v_gene: TRBV4-1; len: 14; CDR3aa: CASSQVQGAYEQYF
v_gene: TRBV25-1; len: 13; CDR3aa: CASAPGGLDIQYF
v_gene: TRBV4-3; len: 16; CDR3aa: CASSQDRWSSGNTIYF
v_gene: TRBV5-1; len: 14; CDR3aa: CASSSVGGAWGYTF
v_gene: TRBV28; len: 18; CDR3aa: CASSSIVLAGLGQETQYF
v_gene: TRBV6-6; len: 14; CDR3aa: CASSLGQGAYGYTF
v_gene: TRBV21-1; len: 16; CDR3aa: CASSKSTGAGTDTQYF
v_gene: TRBV5-1; len: 15; CDR3aa: CASSLGTGFLTEAFF
v_gene: TRBV7-2; len: 13; CDR3aa: CASSVSGPYEQYF
v_gene: TRBV4-1; len: 16; CDR3aa: CASTLTSSGIGNEQFF